One and the same sample provided the 21 T cell receptor beta chains below, sequenced in a study of blood T cell repertoires in COVID-19. TCRdb's copy holds only in-frame clones and misses some; the assay was immunoSEQ multiplex PCR. The table records 350,000 to 450,000 clones, roughly 85% of them present only once. The material sequenced was peripheral blood. All receptors derive from a woman younger than 30 with acute or convalescent COVID-19.

The chain uses TRBV6-2 or TRBV6-3 and TRBJ1-1; TRBD1 matches at 9 bases. Trimming at V came to 5 bases and at J to 5 bases, leaving 9 bases not matched to a gene. Germline CDR1 is MNHEY and CDR2 is SVGEGT. This CDR3 has 15 amino acids. This CDR3 is CASSNPDRGRTEAFF. Written as DNA, the CDR3 is TGTGCCAGCAGTAACCCGGACAGGGGAAGGACTGAAGCTTTCTTT.

CDR3 region: CSGHERPGQGASVAFF. The CDR3 DNA sequence: TGCAGCGGGCACGAACGACCGGGACAGGGGGCCTCGGTAGCTTTCTTT. The chain joins TRBV29-1 to TRBJ1-1, with TRBD1 identical over 12 bases. Germline-derived CDR1 and CDR2 are SQVTM and ANQGSEA. The V and J ends lost 7 bases and 10 bases, in that order; junction bases with no gene match: 19. This CDR3 contains 16 residues.

The chain links TRBV9 to TRBJ2-7; D possibly corresponds to TRBD2 (5 bases). Trimming cost V 5 bases and J 2 bases, with 11 bases left between them. The V gene's germline CDR1 is SGDLS and CDR2 YYNGEE. The CDR3 extends over 13 amino acids. CDR3 in amino acids: CASSPGTPYEQYF. The CDR3 region has the DNA TGTGCCAGCAGTCCGGGAACCCCCTACGAGCAGTACTTC.

This clone was seen a single time. The chain is built from TRBV6-5 and TRBJ1-3, with no clear D. This CDR3 region has 14 residues. Trimming stripped 6 bases from V and 3 bases from J, with 12 bases between. In germline, CDR1 is MNHEY, CDR2 SVGAGI. In DNA form, the CDR3 reads TGTGCCAGCAGAGTTAACAGTGGTGGAAACACCATATATTTT. Translating gives CASRVNSGGNTIYF.

The rearrangement joins TRBV29-1 to TRBJ1-2; possibly TRBD1 for D (5 bases). The CDR3 has 13 amino acids. The V end was cut by 3 bases, the J end by 7 bases, with 15 bases between. Germline assignment: CDR1 SQVTM and CDR2 ANQGSEA. CDR3 protein: CSVEDTRGFGYTF. The CDR3 DNA reads as TGCAGCGTTGAGGATACACGGGGGTTTGGCTACACCTTC.

This chain joins TRBV7-8 and TRBJ2-7; D unclear. The CDR3 has 11 residues. Deletions cut 3 bases from V and 9 bases from J, with 9 bases between. Germline assignment: CDR1 SGHVS and CDR2 FQNEAQ. The CDR3 DNA reads TGTGCCAGCAGCTTCTCCCTTTGGCAGTACTTC. This codes for CASSFSLWQYF.

The chain is built from TRBV5-1 and TRBJ1-1, with no clear D. V gave up 1 base and J gave up 1 base, with 17 bases separating them. The CDR3 has 17 amino acids. CDR1 is SGHRS and CDR2 is YFSETQ in the germline V gene. CDR3 amino acids: CASSLQTASEGNTEAFF. The CDR3 DNA follows: TGCGCCAGCAGCTTGCAGACCGCCTCAGAGGGGAACACTGAAGCTTTCTTT.

The V and J genes are TRBV19 and TRBJ1-1; D perhaps matches TRBD1 (5 bases). The germline CDR1 and CDR2 sequences are LNHDA and SQIVND (reference sequence). Between the trimmed V and J ends, which lost 8 bases and 1 base, there was a span of 11 bases. This CDR3 spans 13 amino acids. The CDR3 nucleotides read TGTGCCAGTGACGAAAGGGGGAACACTGAAGCTTTCTTT. Translated, it gives CASDERGNTEAFF.

The V and J genes are TRBV11-2 and TRBJ1-1; no definite D call. Germline lookup yields CDR1 SGHAT and CDR2 FQNNGV. Trimming left V 1 base short and J 0 bases short, with 12 bases between. CDR3 length equals 16 residues. The CDR3 coding sequence is TGTGCCAGCAGCTTAGGAGGTCCGGGGTTGAACACTGAAGCTTTCTTT. Protein product: CASSLGGPGLNTEAFF.

The chain employs TRBV3-1 (or the pseudogene TRBV3-2) and TRBJ2-4; TRBD2 matches at 14 bases. CDR3 length: 16 residues. Germline CDR1 LGHDT, CDR2 YNNKEL (reference sequence). V shed 6 bases and J 3 bases; nucleotides not matched to a gene: 4. The CDR3 loop is CASRTSGGGNKNIQYF. The CDR3 coding sequence is TGTGCCAGCAGGACTAGCGGGGGGGGTAACAAAAACATTCAGTACTTC.

The chain joins TRBV5-4 to TRBJ2-7; 11 nucleotides match TRBD1. The CDR3 covers 15 residues. V was pared by 3 bases and J by 5 bases, with 7 bases of the junction left unmatched. Germline-derived CDR1 and CDR2 are SGHNT and YYREEE (reference sequence). DNA for the CDR3: TGTGCCAGCAGCTCCCGGACAGGGGGCCCCCACGAGCAGTACTTC. Its protein is CASSSRTGGPHEQYF. The whole variable domain, remainder taken from reference TRBV5-4 and TRBJ2-7, is ETGVTQSPTHLIKTRGQQVTLRCSSQSGHNTVSWYQQALGQGPQFIFQYYREEENGRGNFPPRFSGLQFPNYSSELNVNALELDDSALYLCASSSRTGGPHEQYFGPGTRLTVT.

The chain uses TRBV10-1 and TRBJ1-5; D is undetermined. V lost 7 bases and J 5 bases, leaving 9 bases between the germline ends. Germline V gene data show CDR1 as WNHNN and CDR2 as SYGVQD (reference sequence). The CDR3 runs to 12 residues. The CDR3 DNA follows: TGCGCCAGCACCCCAGATGATCAGCCCCAGCATTTT. Translation: CASTPDDQPQHF.

In its sample, this clone was seen a few times. The rearrangement joins TRBV2 to TRBJ2-4; maybe TRBD1 (6 bases). Germline V gives CDR1 SNHLY, CDR2 FYNNEI. Trimming took off 4 bases at V and 7 bases at J, with 11 bases between the two ends. This CDR3 is built from 13 residues. The CDR3 here is CASSVDSRNIQYF. CDR3 in DNA: TGTGCCAGCAGTGTGGACAGCAGGAACATTCAGTACTTC.

The gene calls are TRBV12-3 or TRBV12-4 and TRBJ1-1; D is uncertain. The CDR3 spans 13 residues. The ends were cut back, 2 bases at V and 7 bases at J, with 11 bases in the middle. CDR3 region: CASSLLGGSEAFF. CDR3 nucleotide sequence: TGTGCCAGCAGTTTATTAGGAGGCAGTGAAGCTTTCTTT.

This clone was recorded many times. This rearrangement joins TRBV11-3 to TRBJ2-7, with D possibly TRBD1 on 6 matching bases. Trimming left V 5 bases short and J 4 bases short, with 15 bases between. The CDR3 length is 14 residues. The germline V gene has CDR1 SGHNT and CDR2 YENEEA. The CDR3 here is CASSQTGNSYEQYF. CDR3 bases: TGTGCCAGCAGCCAAACAGGGAACAGTTACGAGCAGTACTTC.

A word on this clone: Other DNA sequences of this sample code for an identical CDR3. The rearrangement joins TRBV19 to TRBJ2-7, with 7 bases lining up with TRBD2. CDR3 size: 14 residues. V lost 1 base to trimming and J lost 0 bases; unmatched junction nucleotides: 0. CDR1 and CDR2 from the germline V gene are LNHDA and SQIVND (reference sequence). In DNA form, the CDR3 reads TGTGCCAGTAGTATAGGCGGGAGCTCCTACGAGCAGTACTTC. It encodes CASSIGGSSYEQYF.

The chain employs TRBV5-1 and TRBJ1-5; TRBD1 matches 9 bases. V lost 5 bases to trimming and J lost 1 base; unmatched junction nucleotides: 7. In germline, CDR1 is SGHRS, CDR2 YFSETQ. This CDR3 is built from 16 residues. Here the CDR3 DNA reads TGCGCCAGCAGACCGGGACAGGGAATGAGCAATCAGCCCCAGCATTTT. It translates to CASRPGQGMSNQPQHF. The complete variable domain, with remaining parts taken from reference TRBV5-1 and TRBJ1-5, reads KAGVTQTPRYLIKTRGQQVTLSCSPISGHRSVSWYQQTPGQGLQFLFEYFSETQRNKGNFPGRFSGRQFSNSRSEMNVSTLELGDSALYLCASRPGQGMSNQPQHFGDGTRLSIL.

The J gene is TRBJ2-1, the V gene TRBV25-1, with TRBD2 matching over 8 bases. The V gene end was trimmed by 3 bases and the J gene end by 7 bases; junction bases not matched to a gene: 8. CDR1 MGHDK and CDR2 SYGVNS come from the germline V gene. The CDR3 has 15 amino acids. CDR3 amino acids: CASSDLAGQWNEQFF. The CDR3, as DNA: TGTGCCAGCAGTGATCTAGCGGGCCAATGGAATGAGCAGTTCTTC.

The V call is TRBV27, the J call TRBJ2-7; D is ambiguous. Trimming removed 6 bases at V and 0 bases at J, with 9 bases between. The germline gives CDR1 MNHEY, CDR2 SMNVEV (reference sequence). This CDR3 is 13 amino acids long. Here the CDR3 reads CASSTDSSYEQYF. The CDR3 DNA follows: TGTGCCAGCAGCACCGACTCCTCCTACGAGCAGTACTTC.

This chain links TRBV2 with TRBJ1-1, with TRBD1 matching over 9 bases. The CDR3 has 16 residues. Trimming removed 6 bases from V and 5 bases from J; junction bases left unmatched: 13. Germline V gene sequence: CDR1 SNHLY, CDR2 FYNNEI. DNA of the CDR3: TGTGCCAGCAGCCTATTCCCACAGGGGGCGGGAACTGAAGCTTTCTTT. Amino acid sequence: CASSLFPQGAGTEAFF.

The rearrangement links TRBV5-4 to TRBJ1-1, with 7 bases aligning to TRBD1. The V segment lost 4 bases and the J segment 4 bases; nucleotides outside the gene matches: 4. Germline lookup yields CDR1 SGHNT and CDR2 YYREEE (reference sequence). CDR3 length: 13 residues. CDR3 nucleotide sequence: TGTGCCAGCAGCCAGGGGGAAGGCACTGAAGCTTTCTTT. Translating it yields CASSQGEGTEAFF.